This T cell receptor beta chain was obtained from a study of lung T cells in sarcoidosis with Löfgren's syndrome (dated by TCRdb to about 2017). A note on the overall study: Sarcoidosis was characterized as a granulomatous, predominantly pulmonary disease marked by accumulation of CD4+ T cells in bronchoalveolar lavage fluid. The repertoire analyses focused on Löfgren's syndrome patients. On the study overall, not on this receptor specifically: Sharing of TRAV12-1 and TRBV2 CDR3 motifs among multiple Lofgren's syndrome patients was reported, suggesting public CD4+ TCR repertoires. Analysis of alphabeta pairing showed that TRAV12-1 paired preferentially with TRBV2, and the TCRs formed by this pairing showed CDR3 homology. Recognition of a sarcoidosis-associated antigen was only suggested, and the antigen itself remained putative and was not identified. In Lofgren's syndrome patients, relative to control subjects, TRAV12-1 and TRBV2 were reported to be the most expanded V gene segments.

TCRdb lists the instrument as Illumina MiSeq. In-frame beta chains were kept once TCRdb had trimmed the public reads at Q25 with fastp and called clones with MiXCR. Each record represents a unique CDR3 protein, reported with the most common genes and DNA among its rows. The sample includes roughly 63,000 distinct CDR3 sequences, with 21% observed a single time. The top ten hold around 2.3% of the sample. A remark on this clonotype: Its specific antigen is unknown. This could be a read error, since a much larger clone is one nucleotide away.

CDR1 and CDR2 (MDHEN, SYDVKM) derive from the germline V gene. The CDR3 covers 17 residues, taking in both the cysteine and the phenylalanine. CDR3 DNA only is kept here, 51 bases in frame from base 1. Trimming costs V 6 bases and J 4 bases, and their ends lie 21 bases apart. The TCR was taken from a human donor with sarcoidosis (Löfgren's syndrome or another form), or a control subject (not recorded which). Sequenced: CD4+ T cells from PBMCs. The chain joins TRBV28 to TRBJ1-4, with the D gene not clear enough to name. The CDR3 amino acid sequence is: CASSPDYVGLLNEKLFF. The DNA reads as follows: TGTGCCAGCAGCCCAGACTACGTGGGGTTGCTTAATGAAAAACTGTTTTTT.